The subject of this entry is one TCR beta chain. This sample stems from a study of blood T cell repertoires in COVID-19. Looking at the study overall: The cDNA or gDNA used as material had been derived from T cells, B-cell-depleted T cells, or PBMCs.

Germline-derived CDR1 and CDR2 are SQVTM and ANQGSEA. V lost 4 bases, J lost 3 bases, and 6 bases stayed unmatched. The CDR3 sequence is 14 residues long. Data came from immunoSEQ multiplex PCR; TCRdb stores just in-frame clones and leaves some out. The sample yields 350,000 or so clones, roughly 90% seen once. The TCR comes from a man aged 18 to 35 with active or convalescent COVID-19. V gene TRBV29-1 combines with J gene TRBJ2-1; 7 nucleotides align to TRBD1. The sequencing input was peripheral blood. This CDR3 is CSVVETGNYNEQFF. In nucleotides, the CDR3 is TGCAGCGTTGTGGAGACAGGGAACTACAATGAGCAGTTCTTC.